The 16 T cell receptor beta chains below all came from one sample that was sequenced in a study of cytomegalovirus exposure and HLA in healthy donors. The study ran its PCR with 60 Vbeta and 13 Jbeta primers. The method was immunoSEQ multiplex PCR; TCRdb's version includes in-frame clones alone and lacks a portion of them. Of some 90,000 clones listed, under 85% are singletons. The sample consisted of PBMCs. The receptor source for this set is a female donor in good health and CMV-seropositive.

The chain has TRBV7-9 and TRBJ2-1; 9 bases are shared with TRBD2. The CDR3 is 15 amino acids. Germline CDR1 and CDR2: SEHNR and FQNEAQ (reference sequence). With V trimmed by 5 bases and J by 2 bases, 4 bases remained unmatched. For the CDR3, the DNA is TGTGCCAGCAGCCAGGGACTAGCCCCCTACAATGAGCAGTTCTTC. This translates into CASSQGLAPYNEQFF.

J is TRBJ1-5 and V is TRBV7-2; a possible D gene is TRBD1 (5 bases). V was shortened by 2 bases and J by 2 bases, with 22 bases between the two germline ends. The CDR3 covers 19 residues. CDR1 is SGHTA and CDR2 is FQGNSA in the germline V gene. The CDR3 region has the DNA TGTGCCAGCAGCTTAACCGGGAGTGGGGGGAGGGGAGGCAATCAGCCCCAGCATTTT. This codes for CASSLTGSGGRGGNQPQHF.

As for this clone: At one of its ends the junction is not consistent with the germline gene, which may arise from a read error. The chain uses TRBV28 and TRBJ1-2; TRBD1 agrees at 7 bases. There are 14 residues in the CDR3. Germline-derived CDR1 and CDR2 are MDHEN and SYDVKM. The CDR3 region is CASRLSGGNYGYTF. DNA of the CDR3: TGTGCCAGCAGGTTATCAGGGGGTAACTATGGCTACACCTTC.

The chain links TRBV7-2 to TRBJ1-6; no firm D call. V was trimmed by 6 bases and J by 5 bases, leaving 8 bases between them. The germline V gene has CDR1 SGHTA and CDR2 FQGNSA. The CDR3 is made up of 13 amino acids. The CDR3: CASRGSHNSPLHF. The CDR3 bases are TGTGCCAGCAGGGGCTCTCATAATTCACCCCTCCACTTT. The whole variable domain, filled in from reference TRBV7-2 and TRBJ1-6, reads GAGVSQSPSNKVTEKGKDVELRCDPISGHTALYWYRQSLGQGLEFLIYFQGNSAPDKSGLPSDRFSAERTGGSVSTLTIQRTQQEDSAVYLCASRGSHNSPLHFGNGTRLTVT.

The chain links TRBV6-5 to TRBJ1-3; D gene uncertain. The CDR3 contains 15 residues. In germline, CDR1 is MNHEY, CDR2 SVGAGI. V was shortened by 5 bases and J by 0 bases, with 11 bases between the two germline ends. CDR3 bases: TGTGCCAGCAGTCGCGGGTCAACCTCTGGAAACACCATATATTTT. Amino acid sequence: CASSRGSTSGNTIYF.

The chain links TRBV7-9 to TRBJ1-4; unclear D gene. Trimming cost V 5 bases and J 8 bases, with 18 bases left between them. There are 15 residues in the CDR3. In germline, CDR1 is SEHNR, CDR2 FQNEAQ (reference sequence). CDR3 amino acids: CASSKGRGGEEKLFF. The CDR3 coding sequence is TGTGCCAGCAGCAAAGGGCGGGGTGGAGAGGAAAAACTGTTTTTT.

The chain recombines TRBV7-2 with TRBJ1-6, with TRBD1 identical over 9 bases. The length of the CDR3 is 14 residues. V lost 4 bases to trimming and J lost 9 bases; unmatched junction nucleotides: 4. The germline V gene encodes CDR1 SGHTA and CDR2 FQGNSA. CDR3 sequence: CASSSAGQGSPLHF. CDR3 coding DNA: TGTGCCAGCAGCTCAGCGGGACAGGGTTCACCCCTCCACTTT.

The chain joins TRBV15 to TRBJ2-4, with D perhaps TRBD1 (5 bases). V lost 4 bases, J lost 8 bases, and 18 bases lay in between. Germline V gene lookup returns CDR1 LNHNV and CDR2 YYDKDF (reference sequence). The CDR3 spans 15 residues. CDR3 in amino acids: CATSNNQGSWDIQYF. In nucleotides, the CDR3 is TGTGCCACCAGCAACAATCAGGGAAGTTGGGACATTCAGTACTTC.

The chain recombines TRBV29-1 with TRBJ2-5; 8 bases map to TRBD1. Germline lookup yields CDR1 SQVTM and CDR2 ANQGSEA. This CDR3 contains 15 residues. The V gene end was trimmed by 6 bases and the J gene end by 4 bases; junction bases not matched to a gene: 13. The CDR3 sequence: CSVIRDRLTGETQYF. CDR3 sequence (DNA): TGCAGCGTAATACGGGACAGGTTAACAGGAGAGACCCAGTACTTC.

The gene calls are TRBV4-1 and TRBJ2-7, with TRBD1 as a possible D gene (5 bases). CDR3 length equals 15 residues. V lost 1 base to trimming and J lost 0 bases, with 10 bases between them. CDR1 is MGHRA and CDR2 is YSYEKL in the germline V gene. CDR3 sequence reads: CASSQVYQGSYEQYF. In DNA form, the CDR3 reads TGCGCCAGCAGCCAAGTTTACCAGGGCTCCTACGAGCAGTACTTC.

As for this clone: Other DNA sequences in the same sample also yield this CDR3. V usage is TRBV28 and J usage is TRBJ1-2; D unresolved. Germline loops: CDR1 MDHEN, CDR2 SYDVKM. The CDR3 sequence is 12 residues long. Trimming took 2 bases from V and 2 from J, leaving 3 bases between them. The CDR3 reads CASSLQNYGYTF. CDR3 coding DNA: TGTGCCAGCAGTTTACAGAACTATGGCTACACCTTC.

This chain joins TRBV5-1 and TRBJ1-1; 10 positions agree with TRBD1. Germline V gene data show CDR1 as SGHRS and CDR2 as YFSETQ. The CDR3 runs 14 residues. J was trimmed by 2 bases and V by 6 bases; bases with no gene match: 4. CDR3 coding DNA: TGCGCCAGCACCTGGACAGGGGGAAACACTGAAGCTTTCTTT. Its protein product is CASTWTGGNTEAFF.

V and J are TRBV30 and TRBJ1-6; D is undetermined. The ends were cut back, 5 bases at V and 10 bases at J, with 15 bases in the middle. CDR1 GTSNPN and CDR2 SVGIG come from the germline V gene (reference sequence). This CDR3 is 13 amino acids long. Here the CDR3 DNA reads TGTGCCTGGGGCGAATTTAACGGGTCACCCCTCCACTTT. It yields the protein CAWGEFNGSPLHF.

The chain uses TRBV9 and TRBJ2-1; possible D gene TRBD1, 5 bases. V was cut by 6 bases and J by 5 bases, with 12 bases left in between. CDR3 size: 13 residues. Germline V gives CDR1 SGDLS, CDR2 YYNGEE. CDR3: CASTHLGDNEQFF. The CDR3 coding sequence is TGTGCCAGCACCCACTTAGGGGACAATGAGCAGTTCTTC.

The chain recombines TRBV5-1 with TRBJ1-1, with unresolved D. The CDR3 is 14 amino acids. Deletions cut 1 base from V and 0 bases from J, with 7 bases between. Germline-derived CDR1 and CDR2 are SGHRS and YFSETQ. In DNA, the CDR3 is TGCGCCAGCAGCTTGAGACTGATGAACACTGAAGCTTTCTTT. It is translated as CASSLRLMNTEAFF.

Here the CDR3 DNA reads TGTGCCAGCAGCTTCTCACAGGGCTCTTCCTACGAGCAGTACTTC. Its protein is CASSFSQGSSYEQYF. The rearrangement links TRBV7-2 to TRBJ2-7, with D possibly TRBD1 on 6 matching bases. The CDR3 sequence is 15 residues long. Germline V lookup: CDR1 SGHTA, CDR2 FQGNSA. Trimming left V 3 bases short and J 1 base short, with 13 bases between.